The clone carrying this T cell receptor beta chain was counted between two and nine times. TCRdb called the 5' RACE reads again in MiXCR, with one record for every CDR3 protein. This table has 55,000 to 75,000 distinct CDR3 sequences, around 8.2% appearing once. This record comes from a study of spatial heterogeneity in lung cancer. Time point denoted: sample taken at primary tumor resection. Frozen PBMC, nontumor lung or tumor provided whole RNA, which was sequenced unsorted. Germline loops: CDR1 SGHTA, CDR2 FQGNSA. V shed 5 bases and J shed 8 bases, with 10 bases lying between them. The CDR3 has 12 residues.

This clonotype originated in a female donor with early-stage non-small cell lung cancer. The sequences come from PBMCs, collected at surgery. The V and J genes are TRBV7-2 and TRBJ2-1; D gene uncertain. CDR3 residues: CASSLSVYEQFF. CDR3 nucleotides: TGTGCCAGCAGCCTGAGCGTATATGAGCAGTTCTTC.